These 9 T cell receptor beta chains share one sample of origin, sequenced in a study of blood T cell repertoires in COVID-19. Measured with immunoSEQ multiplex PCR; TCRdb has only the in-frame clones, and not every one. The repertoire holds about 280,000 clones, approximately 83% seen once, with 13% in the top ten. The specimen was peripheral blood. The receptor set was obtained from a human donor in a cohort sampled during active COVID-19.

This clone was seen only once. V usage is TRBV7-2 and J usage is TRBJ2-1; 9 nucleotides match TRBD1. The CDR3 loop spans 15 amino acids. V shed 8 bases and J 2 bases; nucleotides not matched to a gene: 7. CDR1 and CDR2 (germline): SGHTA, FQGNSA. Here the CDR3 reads CASGPGQGPYNEQFF. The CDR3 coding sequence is TGTGCCAGCGGTCCGGGACAGGGTCCCTACAATGAGCAGTTCTTC.

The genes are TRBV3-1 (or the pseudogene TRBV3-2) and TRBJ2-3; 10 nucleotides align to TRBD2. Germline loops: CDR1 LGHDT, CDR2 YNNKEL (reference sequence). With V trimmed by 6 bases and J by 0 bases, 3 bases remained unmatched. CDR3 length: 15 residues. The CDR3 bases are TGTGCCAGCAGACAGACTAGCGGGAGCACAGATACGCAGTATTTT. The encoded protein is CASRQTSGSTDTQYF.

The CDR3 spells CASSLTGGSTGELFF. In nucleotides, the CDR3 is TGTGCCAGCAGCTTGACAGGTGGATCCACCGGGGAGCTGTTTTTT. The chain couples TRBV7-9 to TRBJ2-2, with a weak D call TRBD1 (6 bases). The CDR3 totals 15 residues. The V gene's germline CDR1 is SEHNR and CDR2 FQNEAQ (reference sequence). V was trimmed by 3 bases and J by 4 bases, leaving 12 bases between them.

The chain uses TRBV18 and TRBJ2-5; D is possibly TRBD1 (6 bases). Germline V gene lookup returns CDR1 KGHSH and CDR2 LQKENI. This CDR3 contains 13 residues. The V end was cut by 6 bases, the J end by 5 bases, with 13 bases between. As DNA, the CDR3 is TGTGCCAGCTCGCCAGGGGCATCTGAGACCCAGTACTTC. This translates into CASSPGASETQYF.

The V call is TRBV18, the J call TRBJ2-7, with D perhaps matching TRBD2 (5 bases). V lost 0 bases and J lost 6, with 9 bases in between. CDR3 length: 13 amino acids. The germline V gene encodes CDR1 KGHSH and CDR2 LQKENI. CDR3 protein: CASSPPTISEQYF. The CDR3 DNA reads TGTGCCAGCTCACCACCGACTATAAGCGAGCAGTACTTC.

The CDR3 is CASWSRGENEQFF. The CDR3 DNA sequence: TGTGCCAGCTGGTCCAGGGGGGAAAATGAGCAGTTCTTC. The V call is TRBV27, the J call TRBJ2-1; the D gene is possibly TRBD1 (7 bases). CDR1 is MNHEY and CDR2 is SMNVEV in the germline V gene (reference sequence). V was cut by 8 bases and J by 7 bases, with 15 bases left in between. The CDR3 is 13 residues long.

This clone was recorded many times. The CDR3 protein is CASSRLGETQYF. DNA of the CDR3: TGTGCCAGTAGTCGACTGGGAGAGACCCAGTACTTC. The chain employs TRBV19 and TRBJ2-5; D is unresolved. CDR1 LNHDA and CDR2 SQIVND come from the germline V gene (reference sequence). The CDR3 has 12 amino acids. The germline V and J ends were trimmed by 5 bases and 4 bases, with 8 bases remaining between them. The full variable domain, in which reference TRBV19 and TRBJ2-5 provide the parts outside the CDR3, is DGGITQSPKYLFRKEGQNVTLSCEQNLNHDAMYWYRQDPGQGLRLIYYSQIVNDFQKGDIAEGYSVSREKKESFPLTVTSAQKNPTAFYLCASSRLGETQYFGPGTRLLVL.

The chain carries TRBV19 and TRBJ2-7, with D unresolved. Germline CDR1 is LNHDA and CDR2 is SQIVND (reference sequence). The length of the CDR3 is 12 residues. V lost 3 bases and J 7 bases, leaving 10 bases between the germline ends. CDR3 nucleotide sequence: TGTGCCAGTAGTATTAACCCCAGGGAGCAGTACTTC. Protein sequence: CASSINPREQYF.

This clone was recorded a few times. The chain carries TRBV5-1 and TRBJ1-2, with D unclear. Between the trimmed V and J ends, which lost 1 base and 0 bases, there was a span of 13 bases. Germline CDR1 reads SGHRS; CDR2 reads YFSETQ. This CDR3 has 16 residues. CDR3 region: CASSLTTTYTNYGYTF. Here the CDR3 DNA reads TGCGCCAGCAGCTTGACGACAACCTACACTAACTATGGCTACACCTTC.